This passage covers 16 T cell receptor beta chains from one sample sequenced in a study of immune heterogeneity within non-small cell lung tumors. TCRs were amplified from approximately 600 ng gDNA of bulk tumor per sample. During surgery, each primary tumor gave multiple biopsies spaced as far apart as possible. It was patients with untreated, newly diagnosed non-small cell lung cancer who underwent curative surgery. Multiplex PCR with 32 V and 13 J primers amplified TCR beta CDR3. TCRdb re-called the multiplex PCR reads through MiXCR, storing one row per CDR3 protein. Of some 3,900 distinct CDR3 sequences detected, 27% appear once; the ten largest clones hold about 12%. The sample taken for sequencing was lung tumor tissue. The receptors were gathered from a man aged 55-75 years with non-small cell lung cancer.

This clonotype occurred a few times. The V call is TRBV16, the J call TRBJ2-5; 7 nucleotides agree with TRBD2. Germline loops: CDR1 KGHSY, CDR2 FQNENV. The CDR3 covers 12 residues. Germline trimming cut 5 bases from V and 4 bases from J; bases unmatched to any gene: 1. The CDR3 bases are TGTGCCAGCAGCAGGGAGGGAGAGACCCAGTACTTC. It yields the protein CASSREGETQYF. Using reference TRBV16 and TRBJ2-5 for the parts outside the CDR3, the full variable domain is GEEVAQTPKHLVRGEGQKAKLYCAPIKGHSYVFWYQQVLKNEFKFLISFQNENVFDETGMPKERFSAKCLPNSPCSLEIQATKLEDSAVYFCASSREGETQYFGPGTRLLVL.

The rearrangement joins TRBV24-1 to TRBJ2-3; weak D call: TRBD2 (7 bases). CDR1 is KGHDR and CDR2 is SFDVKD in the germline V gene. CDR3 length: 16 residues. Trimming removed 2 bases at V and 4 bases at J, with 15 bases between. This chain's CDR3 is CATSDSGGREPDTQYF. For the CDR3, the DNA is TGTGCCACCAGTGATTCTGGGGGGCGGGAGCCAGATACGCAGTATTTT.

This clonotype was observed a few times. This sequence joins TRBV19 and TRBJ1-1, with 7 nucleotides matching TRBD1. The J segment lost 0 bases and the V segment lost 5 bases, leaving 6 bases of the junction unmatched. CDR1 and CDR2 from the germline V gene are LNHDA and SQIVND (reference sequence). The CDR3 runs to 15 residues. CDR3 nucleotides: TGTGCCAGTAGTGCCCACAGGGGCGTGAACACTGAAGCTTTCTTT. Translating it yields CASSAHRGVNTEAFF.

The CDR3 sequence is CASSVGGGSPLHF. CDR3 coding DNA: TGTGCCAGCAGCGTAGGGGGAGGTTCACCCCTCCACTTT. The chain is built from TRBV9 and TRBJ1-6, with D uncertain. This CDR3 region has 13 residues. Per germline, CDR1 SGDLS and CDR2 YYNGEE. The germline V and J ends were trimmed by 0 bases and 9 bases, with 7 bases remaining between them.

In its sample, this clonotype was seen a few times. V gene TRBV12-3 or TRBV12-4 combines with J gene TRBJ2-2; the match to TRBD2 covers 7 bases. This CDR3 is built from 15 residues. V was pared by 3 bases and J by 6 bases, with 7 bases of the junction left unmatched. This CDR3 reads CASSFGGGRAGELFF. CDR3 nucleotide sequence: TGTGCCAGCAGTTTTGGGGGAGGGCGGGCCGGGGAGCTGTTTTTT.

This clonotype ranks as large. The chain joins TRBV5-1 to TRBJ2-7; 10 bases match TRBD1. The CDR3 length is 14 residues. The V gene's germline CDR1 is SGHRS and CDR2 YFSETQ. V was clipped by 2 bases and J by 7 bases; unmatched bases: 6. Written as DNA, the CDR3 is TGCGCCAGCAGCTTCGACAGGGGGCTGGGGGAGCAGTACTTC. This sequence encodes CASSFDRGLGEQYF.

Details on this clonotype: This could be a read error, since a much larger clone is one nucleotide away. The J gene is TRBJ1-2, the V gene TRBV3-1, with D unresolved. CDR3 length equals 12 residues. Germline assignment: CDR1 LGHDT and CDR2 YNNKEL (reference sequence). In DNA, the CDR3 is TGTGTCAGCAGCCAAGCTCCGTATGGCTACACCTTC. Translation gives CVSSQAPYGYTF.

Relative to its sample, this clonotype is medium-sized. This chain connects TRBV20-1 to TRBJ2-1, with 9 bases identical to TRBD2. The V segment lost 0 bases and the J segment 8 bases; nucleotides outside the gene matches: 8. This CDR3 has 15 amino acids. CDR1 is DFQATT and CDR2 is SNEGSKA in the germline V gene (reference sequence). In DNA, the CDR3 is TGCAGTGCTAGAGATTGGAGTAGCGGGAGCGATGAGCAGTTCTTC. Translating gives CSARDWSSGSDEQFF.

This chain links TRBV9 with TRBJ2-1, with unresolved D. The V gene lost 4 bases and the J gene lost 0 bases, with 8 bases spanning the gap. The CDR3 contains 14 residues. Per germline, CDR1 SGDLS and CDR2 YYNGEE. The CDR3, as DNA: TGTGCCAGCAGCAAAACAGACTCCTACAATGAGCAGTTCTTC. It translates to CASSKTDSYNEQFF.

This chain uses TRBV2 with TRBJ2-1; 12 nucleotides line up with TRBD2. Germline trimming cut 6 bases from V and 8 bases from J; bases unmatched to any gene: 8. Germline CDR1 is SNHLY and CDR2 is FYNNEI. The CDR3 totals 15 residues. CDR3 DNA sequence: TGTGCCAGCAGGGAGACTAGCGGGAGCGGCTATGAGCAGTTCTTC. It specifies CASRETSGSGYEQFF. The whole variable domain, remainder taken from reference TRBV2 and TRBJ2-1, is EPEVTQTPSHQVTQMGQEVILRCVPISNHLYFYWYRQILGQKVEFLVSFYNNEISEKSEIFDDQFSVERPDGSNFTLKIRSTKLEDSAMYFCASRETSGSGYEQFFGPGTRLTVL.

By share of the sample, this clonotype is medium-sized (0.01 to 0.1%). The gene calls are TRBV5-1 and TRBJ2-1, with unresolved D. The CDR3 has 13 amino acids. CDR1 SGHRS and CDR2 YFSETQ come from the germline V gene. The germline V and J ends were trimmed by 6 bases and 8 bases, with 15 bases remaining between them. The CDR3 sequence: CASTPDDVDEQFF. The CDR3 DNA follows: TGCGCCAGCACCCCAGACGACGTCGATGAGCAGTTCTTC.

As for this clonotype: A clone one base away is much larger, so this may be a read error. V gene TRBV9 combines with J gene TRBJ2-1; maybe TRBD1 (6 bases). This CDR3 region has 16 residues. The germline V gene encodes CDR1 SGDLS and CDR2 YYNGEE. The CDR3 DNA reads as TGTGACAGCAGCGTTGGAACAGGGCGAATGTGGGATGAGCAGTTCTTC. This gives the protein CDSSVGTGRMWDEQFF.

As to this clonotype: Germline and junction disagree at one end, which may indicate a read error. The chain links TRBV12-3 or TRBV12-4 to TRBJ1-1, with 10 positions matching TRBD1. CDR3 size: 14 residues. The CDR3, as DNA: TGTTCCAGCAGTGGCGGGACAGGGGTCGGCGCGGCTTTCTTT. Its protein is CSSSGGTGVGAAFF.

The chain carries TRBV3-1 and TRBJ1-6; tentatively, D is TRBD1 (6 bases). V lost 3 bases, J lost 7 bases, and 13 bases lay in between. The CDR3 is 15 amino acids. Per the germline V gene, CDR1 is LGHDT and CDR2 is YNNKEL (reference sequence). The CDR3 nucleotides read TGTGCCAGCAGCCACAGGGGCAACAAGAATTCACCCCTCCACTTT. As protein: CASSHRGNKNSPLHF. Variable domain in full (rest from reference TRBV3-1 and TRBJ1-6): DTAVSQTPKYLVTQMGNDKSIKCEQNLGHDTMYWYKQDSKKFLKIMFSYNNKELIINETVPNRFSPKSPDKAHLNLHINSLELGDSAVYFCASSHRGNKNSPLHFGNGTRLTVT.

The chain has TRBV2 and TRBJ2-7; TRBD1 matches at 8 bases. Looked up from germline, CDR1 is SNHLY and CDR2 is FYNNEI. The CDR3 consists of 15 residues. CDR3: CVSNPGQAFSYEQYF. The CDR3 DNA is TGTGTTAGCAATCCGGGACAGGCCTTTTCCTACGAGCAGTACTTC.

The chain carries TRBV27 and TRBJ2-5; D uncertain. The CDR3 is 11 residues long. V shed 5 bases and J shed 4 bases, with 5 bases lying between them. CDR1 is MNHEY, CDR2 SMNVEV, per germline (reference sequence). The CDR3 DNA reads as TGTGCCAGCAGTATCATAGAGACCCAGTACTTC. This gives the protein CASSIIETQYF.